What follows is one TCR beta chain and its context. Its antigen specificity is not known. There are no base qualities to consult, and no much larger clone falls within one base. This sample is drawn from a study of Ad26.COV2.S vaccination and SARS-CoV-2 variants (dated by TCRdb to about 2021). In the study overall: Vaccine-arm donors were drawn from COV1001, a multicentre, randomized, double-blind, placebo-controlled phase I-IIa trial of Ad26.COV2.S in healthy adults. Dosing of Ad26.COV2.S was intramuscular, at either 5x10^10 or 1x10^11 viral particles, delivered as one shot or as two shots spaced 56 days apart. Sequencing of the TCRbeta repertoire served to evaluate the specificity and breadth of SARS-CoV-2-reactive T cell receptors following Ad26.COV2.S vaccination. The TCR-sequenced set comprised about 30 samples: roughly 19 Ad26.COV2.S vaccine recipients, 5 placebo recipients and 8 SARS-CoV-2 convalescent individuals. Participants in the trial were split at random into five groups of five each, receiving low-dose or high-dose Ad26.COV2.S once or twice, or else placebo on both occasions. Blinding of investigators to trial group allocation was maintained during experiments and outcome assessment.

The label giving this sample's treatment or condition can be read as: about 20 received Ad26.COV2.S at low or high dose, single or two shots; 5 received placebo; per-sample allocation not given. For vaccine and placebo recipients, repertoires were sequenced using samples collected on day 63 after the first injection. In Cohort 1b, 20 to 25 adults aged 18-55 years were enrolled at a single site in Boston, USA, between 29 July and 7 August 2020. Ad26.COV2.S was a replication-incompetent adenovirus type 26 vector that expressed a prefusion-stabilized SARS-CoV-2 spike protein derived from the original Wuhan strain. General study outcomes and caveats: Spike-specific TCR breadth was higher in Ad26.COV2.S recipients than in placebo recipients (P = 0.0014). The study was not powered for comparison of responses between vaccine doses or regimens. Substantial breadth of spike-specific CD8+ and CD4+ T cell responses was reported after vaccination. The authors noted that the TCR breadth and depth analyses may have underestimated total T cell responses. Non-spike TCR breadth was comparable between vaccine and placebo recipients, consistent with the vaccine containing only spike.

TCRbeta CDR3 regions were sequenced with the immunoSEQ Assay. After extraction, genomic DNA underwent amplification by bias-controlled multiplex PCR, followed by high-throughput sequencing. Concerning the study's data processing: To quantify the absolute abundance of each unique TCRbeta CDR3 region, sequences were collapsed and filtered. T cell fraction was estimated by normalizing TCRbeta template counts to usable DNA, which was measured by amplifying reference genes present in all nucleated cells. Repertoire TCRs were annotated as SARS-CoV-2-specific by exact matching of V gene, CDR3 amino acid sequence and J gene to a known reactive TCR set. The reference SARS-CoV-2 TCR set was obtained from MIRA and was filtered for enrichment in COVID-19-positive ImmuneCODE repertoires, whereby public or cross-reactive TCRs were removed. Based on the MIRA antigens, annotated TCRs were further analysed at the level of specific ORF or position within ORF. Depth was the summed frequency of annotated unique rearrangements, while breadth was defined as annotated unique rearrangements over total unique productive rearrangements. Group comparisons of TCR breadth used two-sided Wilcoxon rank-sum tests. TCRdb obtained this table from immuneACCESS and retained in-frame rearrangements with V and J assigned. These tables miss some clones; where compared with another copy, unresolved V genes account for less than half of the shortfall, and the remainder is unexplained. V, J and clone size reflect that table, while D and trimming were determined from the DNA. The sample table lists 350,000 to 500,000 clones, roughly 90% of them with a count of one. Around 3.6% of the sample is in the top ten clones.

Specimen: peripheral blood, collected in a trial of Ad26.COV2.S vaccine versus placebo. The receptor comes from a person aged 18 to 65 who received the Ad26.COV2.S COVID-19 vaccine or a placebo.

The CDR3 sequence is CASRYLQGEGYEQYF. The nucleotides are TGTGCCAGCAGATATCTACAGGGGGAGGGGTACGAGCAGTACTTC. The rearranged chain carries TRBV27 and TRBJ2-7; TRBD1 is a possible D gene, resting on 8 matching bases. The CDR3 sequence holds 15 residues, the cysteine and phenylalanine included. Only CDR3 DNA is held: 45 bases, read in frame from base 1. For CDR1 and CDR2, the germline V gene (reference sequence) lists MNHEY and SMNVEV. V is reduced by 6 bases and J by 4 bases, leaving a spacing of 19 bases between them.